Following are 25 T cell receptor beta chains from one sample sequenced in a study of blood T cell repertoires in COVID-19. Sequencing used immunoSEQ multiplex PCR; TCRdb keeps in-frame clones, though not all of them. The table lists over 130,000 clones, around 86% of them singletons, with about 3.5% in the top ten. The sequencing sample was made of peripheral blood. Every receptor here comes from a man between 65 and 85 years old with acute or convalescent COVID-19.

The chain is built from TRBV14 and TRBJ2-7; 10 nucleotides line up with TRBD2. CDR3 length: 14 residues. Germline V CDR1 and CDR2: SGHDN, FVKESK. V lost 0 bases, J lost 11 bases, and 7 bases stayed unmatched. This chain's CDR3 is CASSQDRLAGVEYF. The CDR3, as DNA: TGTGCCAGCAGCCAAGACAGGCTAGCGGGAGTGGAGTACTTC.

This clone came up once. J is TRBJ1-5 and V is TRBV11-2; no reliable D call. In germline, CDR1 is SGHAT, CDR2 FQNNGV. The CDR3 totals 13 residues. V shed 2 bases and J shed 2 bases, with 4 bases lying between them. CDR3 sequence: CASSLQGNQPQHF. CDR3 nucleotides: TGTGCCAGCAGCTTACAGGGCAATCAGCCCCAGCATTTT.

V gene TRBV5-1 combines with J gene TRBJ2-1; 8 nucleotides align to TRBD1. The CDR3 totals 15 residues. Germline-derived CDR1 and CDR2 are SGHRS and YFSETQ. V was clipped by 0 bases and J by 6 bases; unmatched bases: 5. The CDR3 nucleotides read TGCGCCAGCAGCTTGGTCCCAGGGGGCCGCAATGAGCAGTTCTTC. Translation: CASSLVPGGRNEQFF.

The chain uses TRBV6-5 and TRBJ1-2; D ambiguous. The CDR3 contains 15 residues. The ends were cut back, 0 bases at V and 0 bases at J, with 8 bases in the middle. Germline lookup yields CDR1 MNHEY and CDR2 SVGAGI. The CDR3 protein is CASSYSAVANYGYTF. DNA of the CDR3: TGTGCCAGCAGTTACTCAGCGGTCGCTAACTATGGCTACACCTTC.

The chain carries TRBV2 and TRBJ2-7, with 12 positions matching TRBD2. CDR3 length equals 14 residues. V lost 6 bases to trimming and J lost 5 bases; unmatched junction nucleotides: 5. Germline V CDR1 and CDR2: SNHLY, FYNNEI. The CDR3 coding sequence is TGTGCCAGCAGCGAACTAGCGGGAGGTAACGAGCAGTACTTC. Protein sequence: CASSELAGGNEQYF.

This rearrangement joins TRBV27 to TRBJ2-7, with D hard to call. This CDR3 has 13 residues. Germline CDR1 MNHEY, CDR2 SMNVEV (reference sequence). Trimming took 6 bases from V and 4 from J, leaving 13 bases between them. The CDR3 DNA sequence: TGTGCCAGCAGCTTTGGCCCGCAATACGAGCAGTACTTC. Protein product: CASSFGPQYEQYF.

This rearrangement joins TRBV19 to TRBJ2-2, with 7 bases identical to TRBD2. J was trimmed by 2 bases and V by 3 bases; bases with no gene match: 6. There are 16 residues in the CDR3. Germline lookup yields CDR1 LNHDA and CDR2 SQIVND (reference sequence). For the CDR3, the DNA is TGTGCCAGTAGTATTAGTCTAGCGGCCAACACCGGGGAGCTGTTTTTT. Its protein product is CASSISLAANTGELFF.

The chain joins TRBV28 to TRBJ1-5; D perhaps matches TRBD1 (5 bases). CDR3 length: 16 residues. Germline values: CDR1 MDHEN, CDR2 SYDVKM. Between the trimmed V and J ends, which lost 2 bases and 0 bases, there was a span of 11 bases. CDR3 DNA: TGTGCCAGCAGTTTAGAGGAGGGGTTTAGCAATCAGCCCCAGCATTTT. The encoded protein is CASSLEEGFSNQPQHF. Full variable domain (rest looked up from reference TRBV28 and TRBJ1-5): DVKVTQSSRYLVKRTGEKVFLECVQDMDHENMFWYRQDPGLGLRLIYFSYDVKMKEKGDIPEGYSVSREKKERFSLILESASTNQTSMYLCASSLEEGFSNQPQHFGDGTRLSIL.

The chain joins TRBV7-2 to TRBJ2-5; perhaps TRBD2 as D (5 bases). Germline loops: CDR1 SGHTA, CDR2 FQGNSA. The V end lost 0 bases, the J end lost 2 bases, and 10 bases lay between the germline ends. This CDR3 spans 15 amino acids. CDR3 in amino acids: CASSLAGIPQETQYF. As DNA, the CDR3 is TGTGCCAGCAGCTTAGCCGGGATTCCACAAGAGACCCAGTACTTC.

The V gene is TRBV12-5, the J gene TRBJ2-5, with TRBD1 matching over 7 bases. Trimming removed 3 bases from V and 5 bases from J; junction bases left unmatched: 9. Germline V gene data show CDR1 as LGHNT and CDR2 as FRNRAP. This CDR3 region has 15 residues. CDR3 sequence: CASGFKGGWYETQYF. DNA of the CDR3: TGTGCTAGTGGTTTCAAAGGGGGCTGGTATGAGACCCAGTACTTC.

This chain uses TRBV28 with TRBJ2-2, with TRBD2 matching over 8 bases. The CDR3 runs 15 residues. V gave up 5 bases and J gave up 5 bases; unmatched junction bases: 7. Germline lookup yields CDR1 MDHEN and CDR2 SYDVKM. The CDR3 nucleotides are TGTGCCAGCAGTGCCAGCGGGAGTTGGACCGGGGAGCTGTTTTTT. It translates to CASSASGSWTGELFF.

The rearrangement joins TRBV28 to TRBJ2-7; no definite D call. Trimming took 4 bases from V and 1 from J, leaving 5 bases between them. The germline CDR1 and CDR2 sequences are MDHEN and SYDVKM. The CDR3 consists of 12 residues. CDR3 sequence (DNA): TGTGCCAGCAGTTCCCGTTCCTACGAGCAGTACTTC. Translating gives CASSSRSYEQYF.

This chain uses TRBV4-3 with TRBJ2-3, with 7 bases identical to TRBD2. This CDR3 has 15 residues. V gave up 3 bases and J gave up 0 bases; unmatched junction bases: 3. Germline values: CDR1 LGHNA, CDR2 YSLEER. The CDR3 DNA sequence: TGCGCCAGCAGCCAGGGGGGGAAGAGCACAGATACGCAGTATTTT. Amino acid sequence: CASSQGGKSTDTQYF.

This clone was observed a few times. The chain uses TRBV7-8 and TRBJ2-3; 11 positions agree with TRBD2. The CDR3 totals 16 residues. With V trimmed by 6 bases and J by 2 bases, 7 bases remained unmatched. CDR1 and CDR2 from the germline V gene are SGHVS and FQNEAQ. The CDR3 sequence: CASRPRLAGFTDTQYF. CDR3 bases: TGTGCCAGCAGGCCCCGACTAGCGGGGTTCACAGATACGCAGTATTTT.

This clone came up a few times. The J gene is TRBJ1-6, the V gene TRBV19; a weak D match, TRBD1 (5 bases). The CDR3 sequence is 13 residues long. Trimming left V 6 bases short and J 10 bases short, with 13 bases between. Germline CDR1 LNHDA, CDR2 SQIVND (reference sequence). The CDR3 is CASSRQGRSPLHF. CDR3 sequence (DNA): TGTGCCAGTAGCAGGCAGGGCCGGTCACCCCTCCACTTT.

The sample holds a few counts of this clone. V and J are TRBV19 and TRBJ1-5, with D tentatively TRBD1 (5 bases). The CDR3 covers 16 residues. Germline assignment: CDR1 LNHDA and CDR2 SQIVND (reference sequence). V was shortened by 9 bases and J by 4 bases, with 22 bases between the two germline ends. The CDR3 region is CASITSGGGSNQPQHF. The CDR3 bases are TGTGCCAGCATAACTTCCGGGGGTGGTTCTAATCAGCCCCAGCATTTT. Drawing the rest from reference TRBV19 and TRBJ1-5, the complete variable domain is DGGITQSPKYLFRKEGQNVTLSCEQNLNHDAMYWYRQDPGQGLRLIYYSQIVNDFQKGDIAEGYSVSREKKESFPLTVTSAQKNPTAFYLCASITSGGGSNQPQHFGDGTRLSIL.

This clone showed up just once. J is TRBJ2-1 and V is TRBV14, with 7 bases identical to TRBD2. J lost 4 bases, V lost 3 bases, and 6 bases had no gene match. CDR1 and CDR2 (germline): SGHDN, FVKESK. The CDR3 length is 15 residues. In DNA form, the CDR3 reads TGTGCCAGCAGCCACCTAATCGGGGGGTACAATGAGCAGTTCTTC. Translated: CASSHLIGGYNEQFF.

A remark on this clone: The sample carries other DNA sequences with the same CDR3. The J gene is TRBJ2-7, the V gene TRBV7-2, with 8 bases aligning to TRBD2. CDR3 length equals 14 residues. CDR1 is SGHTA and CDR2 is FQGNSA in the germline V gene. With 1 base clipped from V and 4 bases from J, the junction kept 3 bases outside the gene matches. The CDR3 nucleotides read TGTGCCAGCAGCTTAGACAGCGGGAGTTACGAGCAGTACTTC. Protein sequence: CASSLDSGSYEQYF.

The chain has TRBV6-5 and TRBJ2-7; D perhaps matches TRBD1 (5 bases). This CDR3 has 15 residues. V was trimmed by 6 bases and J by 7 bases, leaving 22 bases between them. The V gene's germline CDR1 is MNHEY and CDR2 SVGAGI. As DNA, the CDR3 is TGTGCCAGCAGCGCCCCGGACACCCACCTGATAGAGCAGTACTTC. This encodes CASSAPDTHLIEQYF.

The chain employs TRBV28 and TRBJ2-3, with 11 nucleotides matching TRBD2. The CDR3 covers 17 residues. CDR1 and CDR2 from the germline V gene are MDHEN and SYDVKM. J lost 0 bases, V lost 0 bases, and 2 bases had no gene match. CDR3 protein: CASSLWGLADSTDTQYF. DNA of the CDR3: TGTGCCAGCAGTTTATGGGGACTAGCGGATAGCACAGATACGCAGTATTTT. The full variable domain, with the rest looked up from reference TRBV28 and TRBJ2-3, is DVKVTQSSRYLVKRTGEKVFLECVQDMDHENMFWYRQDPGLGLRLIYFSYDVKMKEKGDIPEGYSVSREKKERFSLILESASTNQTSMYLCASSLWGLADSTDTQYFGPGTRLTVL.

This clone was seen a handful of times. This chain's CDR3 is CATKGGLADTGELFF. The CDR3, as DNA: TGTGCCACCAAGGGTGGACTAGCGGACACCGGGGAGCTGTTTTTT. The V call is TRBV10-3, the J call TRBJ2-2, with 10 positions matching TRBD2. Trimming took 10 bases from V and 3 from J; bases not matched to a gene: 8. The CDR3 is made up of 15 amino acids. Looked up from germline, CDR1 is ENHRY and CDR2 is SYGVKD.

The rearrangement links TRBV6-2 or TRBV6-3 to TRBJ2-1; 12 positions match TRBD2. The CDR3 is made up of 15 amino acids. Per germline, CDR1 MNHEY and CDR2 SVGEGT. J lost 7 bases, V lost 5 bases, and 6 bases had no gene match. CDR3 coding DNA: TGTGCCAGCAGTCAACTGACTAGCGGGAGTAATGAGCAGTTCTTC. Protein: CASSQLTSGSNEQFF.

V and J are TRBV11-3 and TRBJ2-7, with D unresolved. CDR1 is SGHNT and CDR2 is YENEEA in the germline V gene. This CDR3 has 13 amino acids. V was clipped by 6 bases and J by 3 bases, with 12 bases between them. The CDR3 region has the DNA TGTGCCAGCAGTTTTAGAGCTAACTACGAGCAGTACTTC. Translating it yields CASSFRANYEQYF.

This clone was seen only a few times. This chain connects TRBV20-1 to TRBJ2-7, with D perhaps TRBD1 (6 bases). Germline V gene sequence: CDR1 DFQATT, CDR2 SNEGSKA (reference sequence). V lost 6 bases to trimming and J lost 9 bases, with 15 bases between them. This CDR3 is built from 11 residues. CDR3 protein: CSARDTFGQYF. The CDR3 bases are TGCAGTGCCAGGGACACCTTCGGGCAGTACTTC.

The rearrangement links TRBV9 to TRBJ2-3; a possible D gene is TRBD1 (5 bases). Germline V gene sequence: CDR1 SGDLS, CDR2 YYNGEE. V was pared by 4 bases and J by 1 base, with 19 bases between. The CDR3 totals 17 residues. The CDR3 spells CASSPPQGAYGTDTQYF. The DNA of the CDR3 is TGTGCCAGCAGCCCCCCTCAGGGCGCGTACGGCACAGATACGCAGTATTTT.